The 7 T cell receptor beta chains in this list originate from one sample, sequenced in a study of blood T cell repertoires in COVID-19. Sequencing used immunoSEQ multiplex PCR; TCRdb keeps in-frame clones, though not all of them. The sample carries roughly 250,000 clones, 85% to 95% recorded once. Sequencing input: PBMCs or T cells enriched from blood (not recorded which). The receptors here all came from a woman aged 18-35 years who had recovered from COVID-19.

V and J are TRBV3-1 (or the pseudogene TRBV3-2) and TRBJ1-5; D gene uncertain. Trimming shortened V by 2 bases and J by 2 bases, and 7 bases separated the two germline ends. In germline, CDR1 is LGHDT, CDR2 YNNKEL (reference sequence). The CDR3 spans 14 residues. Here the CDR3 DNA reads TGTGCCAGCAGCCAAACAGTTGGCAATCAGCCCCAGCATTTT. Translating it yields CASSQTVGNQPQHF.

The CDR3 spells CATSRDPGYGYTF. The CDR3 DNA reads as TGTGCCACCAGCAGAGATCCAGGCTATGGCTACACCTTC. The chain is built from TRBV15 and TRBJ1-2, with D hard to call. This CDR3 comprises 13 residues. Germline CDR1 reads LNHNV; CDR2 reads YYDKDF (reference sequence). V lost 0 bases to trimming and J lost 4 bases, with 6 bases between them. Looking up the rest from reference TRBV15 and TRBJ1-2 gives the full variable domain: DAMVIQNPRYQVTQFGKPVTLSCSQTLNHNVMYWYQQKSSQAPKLLFHYYDKDFNNEADTPDNFQSRRPNTSFCFLDIRSPGLGDTAMYLCATSRDPGYGYTFGSGTRLTVV.

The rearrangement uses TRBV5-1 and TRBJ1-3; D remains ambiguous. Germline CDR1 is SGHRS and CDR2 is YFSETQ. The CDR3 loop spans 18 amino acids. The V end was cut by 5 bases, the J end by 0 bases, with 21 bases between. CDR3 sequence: CASSTQPSVPSSGNTIYF. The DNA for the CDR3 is TGCGCCAGCAGTACACAGCCGTCCGTCCCGAGCTCTGGAAACACCATATATTTT.

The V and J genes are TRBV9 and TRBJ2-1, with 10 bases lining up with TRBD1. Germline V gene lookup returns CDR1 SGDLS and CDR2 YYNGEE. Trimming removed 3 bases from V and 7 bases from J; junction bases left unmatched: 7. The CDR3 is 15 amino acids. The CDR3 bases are TGTGCCAGCAGCGCCACCGGGACAGGGGTTAATGAGCAGTTCTTC. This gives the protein CASSATGTGVNEQFF.

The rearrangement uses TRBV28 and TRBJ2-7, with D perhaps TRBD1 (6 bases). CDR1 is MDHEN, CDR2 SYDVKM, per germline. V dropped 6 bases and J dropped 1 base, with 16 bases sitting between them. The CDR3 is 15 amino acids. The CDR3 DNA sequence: TGTGCCAGCAGCCCTCCTAGTAGGGGGTCCTACGAGCAGTACTTC. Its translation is CASSPPSRGSYEQYF. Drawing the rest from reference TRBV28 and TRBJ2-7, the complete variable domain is DVKVTQSSRYLVKRTGEKVFLECVQDMDHENMFWYRQDPGLGLRLIYFSYDVKMKEKGDIPEGYSVSREKKERFSLILESASTNQTSMYLCASSPPSRGSYEQYFGPGTRLTVT.

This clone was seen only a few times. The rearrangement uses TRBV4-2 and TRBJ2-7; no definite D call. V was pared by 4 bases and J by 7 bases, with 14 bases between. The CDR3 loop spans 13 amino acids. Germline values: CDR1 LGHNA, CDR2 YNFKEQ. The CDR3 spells CASSRDKREEQYF. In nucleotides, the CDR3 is TGTGCCAGCAGCCGAGACAAACGCGAAGAGCAGTACTTC.

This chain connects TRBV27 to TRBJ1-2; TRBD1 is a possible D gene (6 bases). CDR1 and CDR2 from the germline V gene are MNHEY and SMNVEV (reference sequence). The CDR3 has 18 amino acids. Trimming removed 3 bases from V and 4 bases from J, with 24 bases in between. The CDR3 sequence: CASSFRHRDPKRGYGYTF. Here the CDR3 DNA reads TGTGCCAGCAGTTTCCGTCACAGGGATCCAAAAAGGGGCTATGGCTACACCTTC.